This record covers a single T cell receptor beta chain. This clone's antigen is unknown. HCMV-specific IgG was detected in serum with a commercial ELISA kit to determine HCMV serostatus. Peripheral blood mononuclear cells were isolated from blood by Ficoll density gradient centrifugation. Sequenced on an Illumina HiSeq 2000. 5'RACE template switching, by which a universal primer site and unique molecular identifiers were added, was used to make TCR beta cDNA libraries. Priming for cDNA synthesis came from the TCR beta constant segment, and two successive PCR amplification steps followed. The authors processed their data as follows. MIGEC was used to demultiplex reads and group reads by UMI, and MiTCR was used to assemble and quantify clonotypes. To exclude erroneous sequences, any TCR cDNA sequence not supported by at least two reads was discarded. The tcR package was used for downstream repertoire analysis, with clonotypes matched between fractions based on CDR3 nucleotide sequence plus V segment. VDJmatch was used to annotate antigen specificity against VDJdb, with one amino acid substitution in CDR3 permitted. One entry per CDR3 protein sequence results from the TCRdb reprocessing of the reads, with DNA left out. The V and J calls here are based on TCRdb, not the publication. The table held for this sample gives hundreds of thousands of distinct CDR3 sequences. Clones ranked in the top ten supply roughly 3.5% of the sample.

The sample comes from a study of T cells expressing NK-cell markers (dated by TCRdb to the early 2020s). For context, the study as a whole: TCR beta-chain repertoires were profiled in sorted CD3+CD56+NKG2C+, CD3+CD56+NKG2C- and CD3+CD56-NKG2C+ T-cell subsets from roughly eight donors. Of the eight sequenced donors, seven were found to be HCMV-seropositive and one was found to be HCMV-seronegative. All eight donors whose samples were sequenced were randomly selected healthy volunteers, three of them men and five women. Libraries were sequenced as 2 x 150 bp reads on Illumina HiSeq 2000/2500, MiSeq or NextSeq. Points the paper makes about the study in general: In several donors, the dominant CD3+CD56+NKG2C+ clonotypes were found to rank among the top 10 CD8+ clonotypes and to make up roughly 1.0-7.5% of CD8+ T cells. Those dominant clonotypes were again the most abundant among CD3+CD56-NKG2C+ cells in a handful of donors, at roughly 25-65%. Whether the expanded NKG2C-expressing T cell clones were specific for HCMV antigens remained unclear.

The CDR3, from cysteine to phenylalanine, totals 16 residues. Only the protein sequence is given. For CDR1 and CDR2, the germline V gene lists MNHEY and SVGAGI. The chain is assembled from TRBV6-5 and TRBJ2-4; TCRdb names TRBD1, which stays unverified in the absence of DNA. This TCR was recovered from a man aged 18 to 35 in good health. Donor details come from another sample of the same person, matched by shared clones. The material sequenced was blood T cells: a sorted CD56 or NKG2C T cell subset, CD4+ or CD8+ T cells, or bulk PBMC T cells (not recorded which). CDR3 protein: CASSSLAGEDKNIQYF.